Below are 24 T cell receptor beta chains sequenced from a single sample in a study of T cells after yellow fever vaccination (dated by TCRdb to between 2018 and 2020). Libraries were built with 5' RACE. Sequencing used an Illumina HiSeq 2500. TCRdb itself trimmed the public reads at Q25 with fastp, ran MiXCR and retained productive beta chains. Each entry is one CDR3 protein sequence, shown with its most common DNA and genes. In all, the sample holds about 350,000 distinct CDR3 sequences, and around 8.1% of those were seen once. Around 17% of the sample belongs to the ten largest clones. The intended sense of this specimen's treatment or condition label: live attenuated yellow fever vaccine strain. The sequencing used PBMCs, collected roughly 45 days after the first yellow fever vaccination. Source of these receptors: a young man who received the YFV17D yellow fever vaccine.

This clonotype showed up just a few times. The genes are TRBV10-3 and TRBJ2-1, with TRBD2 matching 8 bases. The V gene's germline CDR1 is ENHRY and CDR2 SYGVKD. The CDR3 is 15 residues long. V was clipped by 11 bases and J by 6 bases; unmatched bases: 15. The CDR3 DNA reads TGTGCCTCCTTAGGGGGAGTAGCGGGACTCAATGAGCAGTTCTTC. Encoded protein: CASLGGVAGLNEQFF.

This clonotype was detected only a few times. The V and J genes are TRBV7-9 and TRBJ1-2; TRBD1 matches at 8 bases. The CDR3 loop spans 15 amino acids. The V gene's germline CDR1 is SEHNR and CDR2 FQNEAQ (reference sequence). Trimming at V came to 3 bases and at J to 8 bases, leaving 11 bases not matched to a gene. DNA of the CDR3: TGTGCCAGCAGCTTTGGTACAGGGGGTCGCCGGGGCTACACCTTC. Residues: CASSFGTGGRRGYTF.

As DNA, the CDR3 is TGCAGCGTCCAATGGGACGTCTCTGGGGCCAACGTCCTGACTTTC. It specifies CSVQWDVSGANVLTF. The chain is built from TRBV29-1 and TRBJ2-6; TRBD1 or TRBD2 may be the D gene (5 bases each). The CDR3 has 15 residues. V was trimmed by 6 bases and J by 0 bases, leaving 12 bases between them. Germline assignment: CDR1 SQVTM and CDR2 ANQGSEA.

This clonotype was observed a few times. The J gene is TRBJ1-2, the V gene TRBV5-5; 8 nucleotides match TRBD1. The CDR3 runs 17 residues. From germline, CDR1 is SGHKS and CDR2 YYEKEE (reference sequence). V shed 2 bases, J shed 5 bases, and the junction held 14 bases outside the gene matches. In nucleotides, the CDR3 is TGTGCCAGCAGCTTTGTCCCGGGACAGGTCCGGGGGTATGGCTACACCTTC. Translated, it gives CASSFVPGQVRGYGYTF.

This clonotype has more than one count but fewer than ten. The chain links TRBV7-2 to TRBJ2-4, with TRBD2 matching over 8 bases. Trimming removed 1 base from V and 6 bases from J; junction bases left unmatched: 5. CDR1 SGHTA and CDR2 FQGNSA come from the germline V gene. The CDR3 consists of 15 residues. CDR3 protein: CASSLVPGGGNIQYF. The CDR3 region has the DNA TGTGCCAGCAGCTTAGTTCCGGGGGGGGGAAACATTCAGTACTTC.

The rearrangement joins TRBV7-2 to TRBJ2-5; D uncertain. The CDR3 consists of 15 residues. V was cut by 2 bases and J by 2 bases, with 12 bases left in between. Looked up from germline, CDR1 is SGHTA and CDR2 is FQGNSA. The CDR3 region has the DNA TGTGCCAGCAGCTTATTTGTGGGTCCACAAGAGACCCAGTACTTC. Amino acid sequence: CASSLFVGPQETQYF.

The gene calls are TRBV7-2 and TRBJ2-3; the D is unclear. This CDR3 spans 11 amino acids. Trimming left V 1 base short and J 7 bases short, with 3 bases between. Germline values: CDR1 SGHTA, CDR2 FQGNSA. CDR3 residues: CASSLEYTQYF. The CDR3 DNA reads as TGTGCCAGCAGCTTAGAATATACGCAGTATTTT.

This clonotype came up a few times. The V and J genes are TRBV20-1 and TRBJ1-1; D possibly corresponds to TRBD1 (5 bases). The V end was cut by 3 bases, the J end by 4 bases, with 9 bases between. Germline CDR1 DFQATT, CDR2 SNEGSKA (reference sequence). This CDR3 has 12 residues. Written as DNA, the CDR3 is TGCAGTGCTAGCAGGGTCAGCACTGAAGCTTTCTTT. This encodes CSASRVSTEAFF.

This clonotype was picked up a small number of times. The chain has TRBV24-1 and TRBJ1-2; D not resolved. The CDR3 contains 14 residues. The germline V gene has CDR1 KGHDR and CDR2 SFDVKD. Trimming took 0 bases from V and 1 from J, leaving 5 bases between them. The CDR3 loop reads CATSDLAFNYGYTF. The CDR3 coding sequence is TGTGCCACCAGTGATTTGGCGTTTAACTATGGCTACACCTTC.

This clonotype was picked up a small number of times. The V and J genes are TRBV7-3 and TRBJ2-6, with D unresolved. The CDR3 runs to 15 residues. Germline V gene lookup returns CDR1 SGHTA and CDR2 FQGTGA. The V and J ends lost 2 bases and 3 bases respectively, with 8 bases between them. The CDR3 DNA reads TGTGCCAGCAGCTTATCTGTAGGTGGGGCCAACGTCCTGACTTTC. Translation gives CASSLSVGGANVLTF.

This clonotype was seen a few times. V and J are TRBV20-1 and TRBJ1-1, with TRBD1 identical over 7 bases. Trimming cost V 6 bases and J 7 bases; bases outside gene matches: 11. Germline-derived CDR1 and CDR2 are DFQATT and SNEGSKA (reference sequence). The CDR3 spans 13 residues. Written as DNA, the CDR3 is TGCAGTGCGAGTGGAGGGGGCGCGGTTGAAGCTTTCTTT. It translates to CSASGGGAVEAFF.

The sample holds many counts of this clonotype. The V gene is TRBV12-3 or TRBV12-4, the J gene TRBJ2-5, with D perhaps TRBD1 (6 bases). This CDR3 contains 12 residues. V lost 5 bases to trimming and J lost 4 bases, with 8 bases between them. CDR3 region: CASSPGAETQYF. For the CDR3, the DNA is TGTGCCAGCAGTCCAGGGGCAGAGACCCAGTACTTC.

The CDR3 here is CASSQEVGRNEQYV. CDR3 in DNA: TGTGCCAGCAGCCAAGAGGTAGGGCGCAACGAGCAGTACGTC. The V call is TRBV4-2, the J call TRBJ2-7; no definite D call. Per the germline V gene, CDR1 is LGHNA and CDR2 is YNFKEQ. The CDR3 has 14 amino acids. V shed 0 bases and J shed 5 bases, with 11 bases lying between them.

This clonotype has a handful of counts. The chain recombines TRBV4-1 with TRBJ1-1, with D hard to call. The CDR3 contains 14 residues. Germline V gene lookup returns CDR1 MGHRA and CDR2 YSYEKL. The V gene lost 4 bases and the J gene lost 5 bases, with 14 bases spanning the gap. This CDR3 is CASSPVFPGTEAFF. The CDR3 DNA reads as TGCGCCAGCAGCCCTGTATTTCCCGGGACTGAAGCTTTCTTT.

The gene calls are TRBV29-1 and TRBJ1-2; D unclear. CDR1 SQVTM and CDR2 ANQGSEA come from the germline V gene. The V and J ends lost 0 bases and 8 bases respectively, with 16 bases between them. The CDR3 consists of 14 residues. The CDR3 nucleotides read TGCAGCGTTGAAGATCCCAAGGGTTTCGTCGGCTACACCTTC. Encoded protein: CSVEDPKGFVGYTF.

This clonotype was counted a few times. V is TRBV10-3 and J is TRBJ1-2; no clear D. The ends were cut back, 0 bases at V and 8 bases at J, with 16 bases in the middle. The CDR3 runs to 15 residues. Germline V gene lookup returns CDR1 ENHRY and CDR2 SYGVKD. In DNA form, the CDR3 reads TGTGCCATCAGTGAGTCGATGGAGGCAGCGAGGGGCTACACCTTC. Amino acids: CAISESMEAARGYTF.

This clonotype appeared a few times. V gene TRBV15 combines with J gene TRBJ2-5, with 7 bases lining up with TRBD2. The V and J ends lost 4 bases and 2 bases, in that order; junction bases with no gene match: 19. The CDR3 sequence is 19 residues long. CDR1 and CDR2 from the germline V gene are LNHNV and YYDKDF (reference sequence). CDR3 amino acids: CATSKDGTPGGPSQETQYF. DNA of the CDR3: TGTGCCACCAGCAAGGACGGGACCCCGGGGGGACCGAGTCAAGAGACCCAGTACTTC.

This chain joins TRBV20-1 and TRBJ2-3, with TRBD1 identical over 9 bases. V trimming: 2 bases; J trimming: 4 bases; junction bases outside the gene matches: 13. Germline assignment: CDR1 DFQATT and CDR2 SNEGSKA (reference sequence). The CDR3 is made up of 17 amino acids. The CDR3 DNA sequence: TGCAGTGCTAGATCCGGGACAGGGTCTGTTATTCCAGATACGCAGTATTTT. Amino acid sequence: CSARSGTGSVIPDTQYF.

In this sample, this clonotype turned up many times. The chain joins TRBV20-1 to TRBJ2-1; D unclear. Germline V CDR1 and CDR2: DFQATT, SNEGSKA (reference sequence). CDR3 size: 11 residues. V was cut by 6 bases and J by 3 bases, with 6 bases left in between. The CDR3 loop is CSAPDYNEQFF. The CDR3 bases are TGCAGTGCCCCGGACTACAATGAGCAGTTCTTC.

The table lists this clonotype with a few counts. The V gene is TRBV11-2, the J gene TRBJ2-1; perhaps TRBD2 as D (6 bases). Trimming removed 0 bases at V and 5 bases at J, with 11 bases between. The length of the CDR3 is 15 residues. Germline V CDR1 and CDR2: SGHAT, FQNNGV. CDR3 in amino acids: CASSLESLANNEQFF. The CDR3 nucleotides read TGTGCCAGCAGCTTAGAATCTCTAGCGAACAATGAGCAGTTCTTC.

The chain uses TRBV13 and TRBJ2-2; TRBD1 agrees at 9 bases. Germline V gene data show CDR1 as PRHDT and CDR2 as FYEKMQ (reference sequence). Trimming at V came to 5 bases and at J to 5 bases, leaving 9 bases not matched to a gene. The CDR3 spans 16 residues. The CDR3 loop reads CASSPRTGEGTGELFF. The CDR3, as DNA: TGTGCCAGCAGCCCAAGGACAGGGGAGGGGACCGGGGAGCTGTTTTTT.

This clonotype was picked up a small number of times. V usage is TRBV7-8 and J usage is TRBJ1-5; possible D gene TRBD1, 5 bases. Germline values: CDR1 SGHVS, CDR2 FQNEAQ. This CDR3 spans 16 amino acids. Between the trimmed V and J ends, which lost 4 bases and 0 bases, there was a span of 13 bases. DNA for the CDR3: TGTGCCAGCAGCTCCCAGGGTCCCAATAGCAATCAGCCCCAGCATTTT. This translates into CASSSQGPNSNQPQHF.

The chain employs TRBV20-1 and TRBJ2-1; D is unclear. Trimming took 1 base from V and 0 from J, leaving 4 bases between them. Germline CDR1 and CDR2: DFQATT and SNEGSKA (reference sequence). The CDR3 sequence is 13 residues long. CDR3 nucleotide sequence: TGCAGTGCTAGAGTCCCCTCCTACAATGAGCAGTTCTTC. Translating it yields CSARVPSYNEQFF.

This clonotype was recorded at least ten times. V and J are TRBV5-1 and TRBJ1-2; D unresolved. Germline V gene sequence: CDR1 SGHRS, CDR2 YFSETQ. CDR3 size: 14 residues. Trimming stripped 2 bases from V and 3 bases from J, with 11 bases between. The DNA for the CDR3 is TGCGCCAGCAGCTTCGTTGGGTCTGACTATGGCTACACCTTC. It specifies CASSFVGSDYGYTF.